These 21 T cell receptor beta chains were sequenced from one sample in a study of Ad26.COV2.S vaccination and SARS-CoV-2 variants. The treatment is: roughly 19 received Ad26.COV2.S at low or high dose, single or two shots; about 5 received placebo; per-sample allocation not given. It was on day 63 after the first vaccine or placebo injection that samples were taken. Method: immunoSEQ multiplex PCR; TCRdb's copy keeps in-frame clones and lacks some. The table lists about 680,000 clones, more than 80% of them singletons. Here the sequenced sample was peripheral blood, taken in a trial of Ad26.COV2.S vaccine versus placebo. These receptors were collected from a person between 18 and 59 years old who received the Ad26.COV2.S COVID-19 vaccine or a placebo.

This chain uses TRBV3-1 (or the pseudogene TRBV3-2) with TRBJ1-4; 9 bases fit TRBD1. Looked up from germline, CDR1 is LGHDT and CDR2 is YNNKEL (reference sequence). The CDR3 totals 14 residues. V shed 1 base and J 8 bases; nucleotides not matched to a gene: 2. CDR3 sequence (DNA): TGTGCCAGCAGCCAAGCCGGGACAGGGGAAAAACTGTTTTTT. Residues: CASSQAGTGEKLFF.

The chain has TRBV6-1 and TRBJ2-3; D gene uncertain. The CDR3 covers 16 residues. V dropped 2 bases and J dropped 2 bases, with 14 bases sitting between them. Germline-derived CDR1 and CDR2 are MNHNS and SASEGT. CDR3 in amino acids: CASSERVGSNTDTQYF. DNA of the CDR3: TGTGCCAGCAGTGAAAGGGTTGGTTCCAACACAGATACGCAGTATTTT.

This clone was seen a few times. The V call is TRBV6-5, the J call TRBJ1-6; tentative D call: TRBD1 (5 bases). V was pared by 6 bases and J by 7 bases, with 13 bases between. The CDR3 has 14 residues. Germline loops: CDR1 MNHEY, CDR2 SVGAGI. The CDR3: CASRPPGRNSPLHF. The CDR3 DNA follows: TGTGCCAGCAGGCCGCCGGGACGCAATTCACCCCTCCACTTT.

The rearrangement links TRBV9 to TRBJ1-1; no reliable D call. This CDR3 comprises 14 residues. V shed 3 bases and J shed 4 bases, with 13 bases lying between them. Germline assignment: CDR1 SGDLS and CDR2 YYNGEE. The CDR3 loop is CASSATAGSTEAFF. The CDR3, as DNA: TGTGCCAGCAGCGCCACCGCGGGGTCCACTGAAGCTTTCTTT.

This clone was found once. The V and J genes are TRBV7-3 and TRBJ1-2; the D gene is possibly TRBD1 (6 bases). Germline V gene sequence: CDR1 SGHTA, CDR2 FQGTGA. Trimming removed 5 bases at V and 5 bases at J, with 12 bases between. This CDR3 is 13 amino acids long. CDR3 DNA sequence: TGTGCCAGCAGCAACGACAGGAGTTATGGCTACACCTTC. Translating it yields CASSNDRSYGYTF. Using reference TRBV7-3 and TRBJ1-2 for the parts outside the CDR3, the full variable domain is GAGVSQTPSNKVTEKGKYVELRCDPISGHTALYWYRQSLGQGPEFLIYFQGTGAADDSGLPNDRFFAVRPEGSVSTLKIQRTERGDSAVYLCASSNDRSYGYTFGSGTRLTVV.

This chain links TRBV6-6 with TRBJ2-1, with TRBD2 identical over 10 bases. CDR1 MNHNY and CDR2 SVGAGI come from the germline V gene (reference sequence). The length of the CDR3 is 14 residues. The J segment lost 3 bases and the V segment lost 8 bases, leaving 4 bases of the junction unmatched. The CDR3 nucleotides read TGTGCCAGCTGGAAGCGGGGGGGCTACAATGAGCAGTTCTTC. It is translated as CASWKRGGYNEQFF.

The CDR3 DNA follows: TGTGCCAGCAGTCCGTCGGTCTATGGCAATTCACCCCTCCACTTT. Protein: CASSPSVYGNSPLHF. This sequence joins TRBV6-5 and TRBJ1-6, with D hard to call. Trimming shortened V by 5 bases and J by 7 bases, and 15 bases separated the two germline ends. CDR1 is MNHEY, CDR2 SVGAGI, per germline. The length of the CDR3 is 15 residues.

Sample share makes this clone medium-sized (0.01 to 0.1%). This chain joins TRBV2 and TRBJ1-2; D remains unclear. V lost 7 bases and J lost 4, with 13 bases in between. CDR1 is SNHLY and CDR2 is FYNNEI in the germline V gene. The CDR3 has 13 residues. The CDR3 nucleotides are TGTGCCAGCACGATCTCGGGAATCTATGGCTACACCTTC. The encoded protein is CASTISGIYGYTF.

This chain connects TRBV5-1 to TRBJ1-2, with TRBD1 matching 9 bases. The J segment lost 4 bases and the V segment lost 2 bases, leaving 6 bases of the junction unmatched. The V gene's germline CDR1 is SGHRS and CDR2 YFSETQ. The CDR3 loop spans 15 amino acids. The CDR3 DNA follows: TGCGCCAGCAGCTTAGCGGGACAGGGTTCCTATGGCTACACCTTC. Protein product: CASSLAGQGSYGYTF.

The J gene is TRBJ1-2, the V gene TRBV6-5, with D tentatively TRBD1 (5 bases). The V gene's germline CDR1 is MNHEY and CDR2 SVGAGI. V dropped 2 bases and J dropped 8 bases, with 18 bases sitting between them. This CDR3 comprises 15 residues. CDR3 residues: CASSYEGSSERGYTF. CDR3 bases: TGTGCCAGCAGTTACGAGGGGTCCTCCGAGAGAGGCTACACCTTC.

The genes are TRBV12-3 or TRBV12-4 and TRBJ2-7; 7 nucleotides line up with TRBD2. The length of the CDR3 is 12 residues. V lost 9 bases and J lost 4; bases outside the gene matches: 6. The CDR3 nucleotides are TGTGCCAGTGGGGGGGAAGCTTACGAGCAGTACTTC. It is translated as CASGGEAYEQYF.

This chain links TRBV12-1 with TRBJ2-3; the table's D call of TRBD2 was not tested on the DNA. TRBV12-1 is labeled a pseudogene. The CDR3 runs 18 residues. The CDR3 is CASSSTSGSGVHTDTQYF. CDR3 DNA: TGTGCCAGCAGCTCGACTAGCGGGAGTGGGGTCCACACAGATACGCAGTATTTT.

V usage is TRBV3-1 (or the pseudogene TRBV3-2) and J usage is TRBJ2-7; TRBD1 is a possible D gene (6 bases). The CDR3 has 13 amino acids. The V end lost 2 bases, the J end lost 5 bases, and 10 bases lay between the germline ends. CDR1 is LGHDT, CDR2 YNNKEL, per germline (reference sequence). The CDR3 loop is CASSQFGGDEQYF. CDR3 DNA: TGTGCCAGCAGCCAATTTGGGGGCGACGAGCAGTACTTC.

The rearrangement joins TRBV6-5 to TRBJ2-2; perhaps TRBD1 as D (6 bases). Trimming took off 6 bases at V and 6 bases at J, with 8 bases between the two ends. This CDR3 is built from 12 residues. The germline V gene encodes CDR1 MNHEY and CDR2 SVGAGI. DNA of the CDR3: TGTGCCAGCAGAGGGGGAGCCGGGGAGCTGTTTTTT. It encodes CASRGGAGELFF.

V usage is TRBV7-2 and J usage is TRBJ2-1; D remains ambiguous. V lost 8 bases and J 10 bases, leaving 9 bases between the germline ends. This CDR3 region has 10 residues. CDR1 SGHTA and CDR2 FQGNSA come from the germline V gene. CDR3 nucleotide sequence: TGTGCCAGCCGTAAGGGCGAGCAGTTCTTC. It specifies CASRKGEQFF.

The gene calls are TRBV10-3 and TRBJ1-2, with D possibly matching TRBD1 (5 bases). V lost 8 bases to trimming and J lost 3 bases, with 13 bases between them. The CDR3 loop spans 13 amino acids. CDR1 is ENHRY and CDR2 is SYGVKD in the germline V gene. CDR3 in amino acids: CAIGSGGHYGYTF. The CDR3 nucleotides are TGTGCCATCGGTTCCGGGGGACACTATGGCTACACCTTC.

Note on this clone: The same CDR3 also results from other DNA sequences found in this sample. The chain uses TRBV2 and TRBJ1-4, with a tentative D call TRBD1 (5 bases). Germline CDR1 reads SNHLY; CDR2 reads FYNNEI. The V end was cut by 6 bases, the J end by 2 bases, with 7 bases between. The CDR3 is 13 residues long. The CDR3 bases are TGTGCCAGCAGAAGACAGACTAATGAAAAACTGTTTTTT. It yields the protein CASRRQTNEKLFF.

This rearrangement joins TRBV15 to TRBJ2-3, with D unclear. This CDR3 region has 15 residues. The V end lost 5 bases, the J end lost 2 bases, and 14 bases lay between the germline ends. Germline V CDR1 and CDR2: LNHNV, YYDKDF (reference sequence). For the CDR3, the DNA is TGTGCCACCAGCCCTGACGGTAAAATCACAGATACGCAGTATTTT. Its translation is CATSPDGKITDTQYF.

This clone was seen just once. J is TRBJ1-5 and V is TRBV30; D is unresolved. Germline V CDR1 and CDR2: GTSNPN, SVGIG (reference sequence). V gave up 3 bases and J gave up 0 bases, with 9 bases separating them. This CDR3 contains 14 residues. The chain's CDR3 is CAWRAGNSNQPQHF. The CDR3 coding sequence is TGTGCCTGGAGGGCTGGGAATAGCAATCAGCCCCAGCATTTT.

The chain uses TRBV10-2 and TRBJ1-2, with a possible D match to TRBD1 (5 bases). The V end was cut by 3 bases, the J end by 5 bases, with 10 bases between. The CDR3 contains 13 residues. Looked up from germline, CDR1 is WSHSY and CDR2 is SAAADI. The CDR3 reads CASSDNAGYGYTF. The CDR3 nucleotides read TGCGCCAGCAGTGACAACGCAGGGTATGGCTACACCTTC.

The V gene is TRBV6-6, the J gene TRBJ1-4; D is perhaps TRBD1 (6 bases). V dropped 6 bases and J dropped 5 bases, with 19 bases sitting between them. This CDR3 comprises 16 residues. CDR1 and CDR2 from the germline V gene are MNHNY and SVGAGI (reference sequence). CDR3 nucleotide sequence: TGTGCCAGCAGGCTAAGGCAGGGGTCAGGCAATGAAAAACTGTTTTTT. This translates into CASRLRQGSGNEKLFF.